These 28 T cell receptor beta chains were all obtained from the same sample, sequenced in a study of CD8 T cells in Susac syndrome. It was with random hexamers that about 0.45 to 1 ug RNA was reverse transcribed. MiXCR was run by TCRdb on the immunoSEQ multiplex PCR reads, yielding one entry per CDR3 protein. The data contain over 150,000 distinct CDR3 sequences, 95% to 97% of them singletons. The sample comprised CD4+ T cells from PBMCs. The receptor set was obtained from a human donor with Susac syndrome.

This sequence joins TRBV7-9 and TRBJ2-1; TRBD1 matches 10 bases. The CDR3 is made up of 14 amino acids. After removal of 3 bases from V and 8 bases from J, the junction contained 4 bases not matched to a gene. The germline gives CDR1 SEHNR, CDR2 FQNEAQ (reference sequence). CDR3 in DNA: TGTGCCAGCAGCTTCCTGACAGGGGGCTATGAGCAGTTCTTC. Encoded protein: CASSFLTGGYEQFF.

The V gene is TRBV5-1, the J gene TRBJ2-5, with D possibly being TRBD1 (6 bases). The CDR3 is 15 amino acids. Germline assignment: CDR1 SGHRS and CDR2 YFSETQ. V was cut by 4 bases and J by 1 base, with 14 bases left in between. The chain's CDR3 is CASSLGDTLQETQYF. For the CDR3, the DNA is TGCGCCAGCAGCCTCGGGGACACTCTCCAAGAGACCCAGTACTTC.

The CDR3 protein is CASSHPGDTQYF. The CDR3 DNA reads TGTGCCAGCAGCCATCCGGGGGATACGCAGTATTTT. The chain uses TRBV7-2 and TRBJ2-3; TRBD2 might be the D (5 bases). This CDR3 region has 12 residues. Germline-derived CDR1 and CDR2 are SGHTA and FQGNSA. Trimming stripped 5 bases from V and 6 bases from J, with 9 bases between.

The V call is TRBV20-1, the J call TRBJ2-7; TRBD2 might be the D (6 bases). Germline V gene sequence: CDR1 DFQATT, CDR2 SNEGSKA (reference sequence). There are 13 residues in the CDR3. V was clipped by 4 bases and J by 5 bases, with 15 bases between them. CDR3 DNA: TGCAGTGCTATGGGACTCACGGTAAACGAGCAGTACGTC. It translates to CSAMGLTVNEQYV.

The rearrangement links TRBV3-1 to TRBJ2-2; D is perhaps TRBD2 (5 bases). The CDR3 consists of 16 residues. V was shortened by 1 base and J by 4 bases, with 13 bases between the two germline ends. Germline V lookup: CDR1 LGHDT, CDR2 YNNKEL (reference sequence). Here the CDR3 reads CASSQVGLATTGELFF. In DNA, the CDR3 is TGTGCCAGCAGCCAAGTAGGCCTAGCTACCACCGGGGAGCTGTTTTTT. Variable domain in full (rest from reference TRBV3-1 and TRBJ2-2): DTAVSQTPKYLVTQMGNDKSIKCEQNLGHDTMYWYKQDSKKFLKIMFSYNNKELIINETVPNRFSPKSPDKAHLNLHINSLELGDSAVYFCASSQVGLATTGELFFGEGSRLTVL.

This clonotype has just one count. The chain is built from TRBV29-1 and TRBJ2-3, with no clear D. Germline V lookup: CDR1 SQVTM, CDR2 ANQGSEA. The CDR3 length is 17 residues. V shed 4 bases and J shed 1 base, with 21 bases lying between them. This chain's CDR3 is CSVVRVVAFWGTDTQYF. The CDR3 bases are TGCAGCGTTGTTCGGGTGGTGGCCTTTTGGGGCACAGATACGCAGTATTTT.

This CDR3 reads CASSARGVGTDTQYF. The CDR3 coding sequence is TGTGCCAGCAGCGCGCGGGGGGTTGGGACAGATACGCAGTATTTT. The chain employs TRBV9 and TRBJ2-3; 8 bases are a match to TRBD2. The germline gives CDR1 SGDLS, CDR2 YYNGEE. Trimming at V came to 3 bases and at J to 3 bases, leaving 6 bases not matched to a gene. The CDR3 has 15 residues.

CDR3 region: CASSSPTVNEKLFF. The CDR3 DNA reads as TGTGCCAGCAGTTCCCCGACAGTTAATGAAAAACTGTTTTTT. The V call is TRBV28, the J call TRBJ1-4, with TRBD1 as a possible D gene (5 bases). The V gene's germline CDR1 is MDHEN and CDR2 SYDVKM. Trimming pared 4 bases from V and 4 bases from J, leaving 10 bases between. The CDR3 extends over 14 amino acids.

This chain joins TRBV9 and TRBJ2-7; D call uncertain. Germline CDR1 is SGDLS and CDR2 is YYNGEE. Trimming shortened V by 6 bases and J by 6 bases, and 19 bases separated the two germline ends. The CDR3 extends over 14 amino acids. CDR3 protein: CASTIAQNVFEQYV. Here the CDR3 DNA reads TGTGCCAGCACGATTGCGCAGAACGTCTTCGAGCAGTACGTC.

This clonotype came up a few times. The chain uses TRBV7-2 and TRBJ2-5, with D hard to call. V lost 5 bases and J 2 bases, leaving 12 bases between the germline ends. There are 14 residues in the CDR3. Germline CDR1 SGHTA, CDR2 FQGNSA. The CDR3 reads CASSLDTSQETQYF. The DNA of the CDR3 is TGTGCCAGCAGCCTTGACACTTCTCAAGAGACCCAGTACTTC. The whole variable domain, remainder taken from reference TRBV7-2 and TRBJ2-5, is GAGVSQSPSNKVTEKGKDVELRCDPISGHTALYWYRQSLGQGLEFLIYFQGNSAPDKSGLPSDRFSAERTGGSVSTLTIQRTQQEDSAVYLCASSLDTSQETQYFGPGTRLLVL.

The V call is TRBV29-1, the J call TRBJ2-1; D is undetermined. There are 13 residues in the CDR3. Per germline, CDR1 SQVTM and CDR2 ANQGSEA. The V end was cut by 6 bases, the J end by 6 bases, with 15 bases between. CDR3 in DNA: TGCAGCGTGGCTCTGCTCTCGGTCAATGAGCAGTTCTTC. Amino acids: CSVALLSVNEQFF.

This chain joins TRBV20-1 and TRBJ2-1, with TRBD2 identical over 12 bases. Germline V gene lookup returns CDR1 DFQATT and CDR2 SNEGSKA (reference sequence). J gave up 10 bases and V 0 bases, and 7 bases lay outside the gene matches. CDR3 size: 15 residues. CDR3 residues: CSARDSWTSGKEQFF. As DNA, the CDR3 is TGCAGTGCTAGAGATAGTTGGACTAGCGGGAAAGAGCAGTTCTTC.

The chain links TRBV7-3 to TRBJ2-3, with 10 bases aligning to TRBD1. The CDR3 totals 16 residues. Unmatched junction bases numbered 11, after V lost 5 bases and J lost 6 bases. Germline lookup yields CDR1 SGHTA and CDR2 FQGTGA. CDR3 coding DNA: TGTGCCAGCAGCCGGACCCGGGACAGGGGTGCTGATACGCAGTATTTT. Translation: CASSRTRDRGADTQYF.

The chain couples TRBV2 to TRBJ1-4; D unresolved. This CDR3 region has 14 residues. Trimming took 3 bases from V and 3 from J, leaving 8 bases between them. The germline V gene encodes CDR1 SNHLY and CDR2 FYNNEI. The CDR3 spells CASSDEWANEKLFF. The CDR3 DNA is TGTGCCAGCAGTGACGAGTGGGCTAATGAAAAACTGTTTTTT.

The rearrangement uses TRBV7-2 and TRBJ2-4; 8 nucleotides line up with TRBD2. V shed 5 bases, J shed 0 bases, and the junction held 12 bases outside the gene matches. This CDR3 region has 18 residues. Germline CDR1 reads SGHTA; CDR2 reads FQGNSA. The CDR3 loop is CASSPRVSGELAKNIQYF. DNA of the CDR3: TGTGCCAGCAGCCCCCGGGTTAGCGGGGAACTAGCCAAAAACATTCAGTACTTC.

This chain uses TRBV5-4 with TRBJ1-2, with D tentatively TRBD1 (5 bases). The germline V gene encodes CDR1 SGHNT and CDR2 YYREEE (reference sequence). The CDR3 length is 13 residues. Trimming took 2 bases from V and 4 from J, leaving 9 bases between them. In DNA, the CDR3 is TGTGCCAGCAGCTTTCCAGGGAGCTATGGCTACACCTTC. Translated, it gives CASSFPGSYGYTF.

This clonotype is a singleton in its sample. The chain recombines TRBV9 with TRBJ2-5, with 13 nucleotides matching TRBD2. Germline V lookup: CDR1 SGDLS, CDR2 YYNGEE. The length of the CDR3 is 17 residues. V dropped 4 bases and J dropped 2; count of bases not matched to a gene: 8. The CDR3 here is CASSPTSGGPVQETQYF. CDR3 sequence (DNA): TGTGCCAGCAGCCCGACTAGCGGGGGGCCCGTTCAAGAGACCCAGTACTTC.

The gene calls are TRBV19 and TRBJ1-1, with D tentatively TRBD1 (6 bases). V lost 4 bases and J 6 bases, leaving 21 bases between the germline ends. Germline V gives CDR1 LNHDA, CDR2 SQIVND (reference sequence). The CDR3 consists of 16 residues. The CDR3 spells CASSNLILRGLAEAFF. The CDR3 DNA reads as TGTGCCAGTAGTAACCTAATTTTGAGGGGGTTGGCTGAAGCTTTCTTT.

This rearrangement joins TRBV20-1 to TRBJ2-7; 7 bases map to TRBD2. The V gene's germline CDR1 is DFQATT and CDR2 SNEGSKA (reference sequence). This CDR3 has 12 amino acids. V was pared by 2 bases and J by 6 bases, with 4 bases of the junction left unmatched. The CDR3 nucleotides read TGCAGTGCTAGAAAGACTAGCCGCGAGCAGTACTTC. It is translated as CSARKTSREQYF.

This chain links TRBV9 with TRBJ1-1; TRBD1 is a possible D gene (5 bases). This CDR3 region has 15 residues. Trimming shortened V by 0 bases and J by 5 bases, and 14 bases separated the two germline ends. Germline V lookup: CDR1 SGDLS, CDR2 YYNGEE. CDR3 residues: CASSVGVQGRTEAFF. CDR3 coding DNA: TGTGCCAGCAGCGTAGGAGTCCAGGGTCGGACTGAAGCTTTCTTT.

The chain has TRBV6-5 and TRBJ2-6, with 10 bases fitting TRBD1. The junction had 5 bases not matched to a gene; V was cut back by 2 bases and J by 1 base. Germline CDR1 and CDR2: MNHEY and SVGAGI. The CDR3 has 18 amino acids. CDR3 amino acids: CASSYVGTGVSGANVLTF. CDR3 DNA: TGTGCCAGCAGTTACGTTGGGACAGGGGTATCTGGGGCCAACGTCCTGACTTTC.

The V and J genes are TRBV7-2 and TRBJ2-1; 9 nucleotides align to TRBD2. This CDR3 region has 16 residues. V was pared by 5 bases and J by 4 bases, with 9 bases of the junction left unmatched. Germline loops: CDR1 SGHTA, CDR2 FQGNSA. The DNA of the CDR3 is TGTGCCAGCAGCACTGGCGCTAGCGGGGCGTACAATGAGCAGTTCTTC. Its protein product is CASSTGASGAYNEQFF.

This chain links TRBV30 with TRBJ2-1, with D possibly matching TRBD2 (6 bases). The CDR3 contains 12 residues. Germline CDR1 and CDR2: GTSNPN and SVGIG (reference sequence). V lost 4 bases, J lost 6 bases, and 10 bases lay in between. CDR3 DNA: TGTGCCTGGACGGGGAGGCCCAATGAGCAGTTCTTC. This gives the protein CAWTGRPNEQFF. The complete variable domain, with remaining parts taken from reference TRBV30 and TRBJ2-1, reads SQTIHQWPATLVQPVGSPLSLECTVEGTSNPNLYWYRQAAGRGLQLLFYSVGIGQISSEVPQNLSASRPQDRQFILSSKKLLLSDSGFYLCAWTGRPNEQFFGPGTRLTVL.

The CDR3 loop is CSVEGQGDGYTF. The CDR3, as DNA: TGCAGCGTTGAGGGACAGGGCGATGGCTACACCTTC. The V gene is TRBV29-1, the J gene TRBJ1-2, with TRBD1 identical over 9 bases. This CDR3 has 12 amino acids. Germline V gene sequence: CDR1 SQVTM, CDR2 ANQGSEA. V shed 3 bases and J 6 bases; nucleotides not matched to a gene: 2.

The gene calls are TRBV27 and TRBJ2-7; 7 positions match TRBD1. Germline CDR1 is MNHEY and CDR2 is SMNVEV (reference sequence). The CDR3 has 13 amino acids. J gave up 3 bases and V 5 bases, and 4 bases lay outside the gene matches. DNA of the CDR3: TGTGCCAGCAGTGGTCCAGGGGGCTACGAGCAGTACTTC. Translating it yields CASSGPGGYEQYF.

V and J are TRBV18 and TRBJ2-7, with D tentatively TRBD1 or TRBD2 (5 bases each). This CDR3 comprises 15 residues. Germline lookup yields CDR1 KGHSH and CDR2 LQKENI. Trimming took off 3 bases at V and 9 bases at J, with 21 bases between the two ends. CDR3 loop: CASSPVAGTYERQYF. The CDR3 DNA sequence: TGTGCCAGCTCACCGGTAGCAGGGACCTACGAGCGGCAGTACTTC.

V and J are TRBV28 and TRBJ2-2, with TRBD1 matching 7 bases. Trimming at V came to 11 bases and at J to 2 bases, leaving 5 bases not matched to a gene. CDR3 length equals 13 residues. Germline V gene data show CDR1 as MDHEN and CDR2 as SYDVKM. CDR3 sequence: CACTGANTGELFF. CDR3 nucleotide sequence: TGTGCCTGCACAGGGGCAAACACCGGGGAGCTGTTTTTT. The variable domain in full, with the rest retrieved from reference TRBV28 and TRBJ2-2, is DVKVTQSSRYLVKRTGEKVFLECVQDMDHENMFWYRQDPGLGLRLIYFSYDVKMKEKGDIPEGYSVSREKKERFSLILESASTNQTSMYLCACTGANTGELFFGEGSRLTVL.

The chain has TRBV29-1 and TRBJ2-3, with a tentative D call TRBD2 (5 bases). Between the trimmed V and J ends, which lost 6 bases and 1 base, there was a span of 11 bases. This CDR3 contains 13 residues. From germline, CDR1 is SQVTM and CDR2 ANQGSEA. CDR3 in amino acids: CSVGSGGTDTQYF. Written as DNA, the CDR3 is TGCAGCGTAGGGAGTGGGGGCACAGATACGCAGTATTTT.